This entry features one T cell receptor beta chain sequence. The V gene end was trimmed by 4 bases and the J gene end by 1 base; junction bases not matched to a gene: 12. CDR3 length: 17 residues. Germline V CDR1 and CDR2: SGHDN, FVKESK. This sample is part of a study of T cell changes during pregnancy in multiple sclerosis. The assay was immunoSEQ multiplex PCR, and TCRdb's table has in-frame clones only and misses some. The sample yields around 41,000 clones, under 95% seen once. The V and J genes are TRBV14 and TRBJ2-7; 8 bases are a match to TRBD2. The sequence was obtained from a female donor in good health, enrolled as a control in a pregnancy study. The specimen comprised CD4+ T cells from peripheral blood mononuclear cells, sampled in the third trimester of pregnancy. The CDR3 DNA is TGTGCCAGCAGCCCCTTTTTATGGCGGGAGGAGTCCTACGAGCAGTACTTC. Encoded protein: CASSPFLWREESYEQYF.